This T cell receptor beta chain was captured in a study of blood T cell repertoires in COVID-19. Authors' analysis steps: Reference gene primers were amplified, and this amplification served to estimate nucleated cell counts. Method: immunoSEQ multiplex PCR; TCRdb's copy keeps in-frame clones and lacks some. V and J calls and clone size are as listed in that table; D and trimming were resolved from the DNA. The sample includes approximately 250,000 clones, roughly four fifths of them seen just once. The CDR3 covers 13 residues. V lost 0 bases and J lost 5, with 5 bases in between. Germline lookup yields CDR1 GTSNPN and CDR2 SVGIG (reference sequence).

Sequencing used peripheral blood. This TCR was recovered from a man aged 50 or older with acute or convalescent COVID-19. The chain links TRBV30 to TRBJ1-6; D gene unclear. The CDR3 nucleotides are TGTGCCTGGAGTGTCAGGAATAATTCACCCCTCCACTTT. Amino acid sequence: CAWSVRNNSPLHF.